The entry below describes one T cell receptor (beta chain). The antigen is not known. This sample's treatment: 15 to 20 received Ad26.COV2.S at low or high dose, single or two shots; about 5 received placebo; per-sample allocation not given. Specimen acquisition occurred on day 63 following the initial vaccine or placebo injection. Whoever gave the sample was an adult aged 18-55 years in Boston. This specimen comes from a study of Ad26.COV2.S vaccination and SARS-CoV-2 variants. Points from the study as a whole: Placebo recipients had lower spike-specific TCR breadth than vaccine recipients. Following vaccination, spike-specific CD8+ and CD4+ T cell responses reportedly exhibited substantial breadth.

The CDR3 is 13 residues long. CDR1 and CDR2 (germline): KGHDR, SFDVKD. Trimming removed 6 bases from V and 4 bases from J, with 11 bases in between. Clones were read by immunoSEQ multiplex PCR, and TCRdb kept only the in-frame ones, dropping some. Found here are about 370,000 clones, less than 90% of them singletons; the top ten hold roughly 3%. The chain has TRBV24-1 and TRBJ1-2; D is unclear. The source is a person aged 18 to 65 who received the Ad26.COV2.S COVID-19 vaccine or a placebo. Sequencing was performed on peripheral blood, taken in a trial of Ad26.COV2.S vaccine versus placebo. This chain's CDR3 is CATSISDAYGYTF. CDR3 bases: TGTGCCACCAGTATATCGGACGCCTATGGCTACACCTTC.